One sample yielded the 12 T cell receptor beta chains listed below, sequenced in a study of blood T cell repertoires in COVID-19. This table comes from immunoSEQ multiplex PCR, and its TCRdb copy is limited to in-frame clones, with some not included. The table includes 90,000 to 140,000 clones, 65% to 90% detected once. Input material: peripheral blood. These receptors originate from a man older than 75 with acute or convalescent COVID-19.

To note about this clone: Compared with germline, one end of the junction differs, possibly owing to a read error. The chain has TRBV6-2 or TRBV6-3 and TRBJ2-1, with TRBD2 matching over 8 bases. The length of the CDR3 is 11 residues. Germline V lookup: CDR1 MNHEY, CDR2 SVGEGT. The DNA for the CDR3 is TGTGCCAGCAGTCACGGGACTAGTACCCTCTTC. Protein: CASSHGTSTLF.

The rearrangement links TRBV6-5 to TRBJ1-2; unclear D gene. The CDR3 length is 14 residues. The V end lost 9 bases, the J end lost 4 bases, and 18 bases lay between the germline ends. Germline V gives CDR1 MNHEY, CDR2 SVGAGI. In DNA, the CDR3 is TGTGCCAGTCTAGCCGCCGGGCCGCCCTATGGCTACACCTTC. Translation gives CASLAAGPPYGYTF.

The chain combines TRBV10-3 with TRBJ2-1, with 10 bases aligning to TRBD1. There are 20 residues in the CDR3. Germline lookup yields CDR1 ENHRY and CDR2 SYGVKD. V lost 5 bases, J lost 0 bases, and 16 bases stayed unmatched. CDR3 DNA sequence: TGTGCCATCAGTCCCATCGACAGGGGGCGCGTACGGGGCTCCTACAATGAGCAGTTCTTC. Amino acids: CAISPIDRGRVRGSYNEQFF.

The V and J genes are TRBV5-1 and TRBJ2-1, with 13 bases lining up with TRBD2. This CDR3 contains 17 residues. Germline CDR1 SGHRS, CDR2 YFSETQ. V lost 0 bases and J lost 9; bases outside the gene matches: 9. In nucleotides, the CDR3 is TGCGCCAGCAGCTTGGTGGGGGGACTAGCGGGAATAGGTGAGCAGTTCTTC. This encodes CASSLVGGLAGIGEQFF.

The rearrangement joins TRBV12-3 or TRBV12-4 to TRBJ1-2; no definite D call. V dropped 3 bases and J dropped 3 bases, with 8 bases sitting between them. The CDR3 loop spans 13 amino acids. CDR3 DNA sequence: TGTGCCAGCAGTTTGGCCGGGGACTATGGCTACACCTTC. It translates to CASSLAGDYGYTF.

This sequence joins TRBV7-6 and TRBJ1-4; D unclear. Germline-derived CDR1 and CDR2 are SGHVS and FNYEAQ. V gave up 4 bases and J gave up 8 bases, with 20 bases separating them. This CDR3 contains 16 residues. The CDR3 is CASSSLSGRVGEKLFF. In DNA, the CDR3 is TGTGCCAGCAGCTCCCTTAGCGGGAGGGTTGGGGAAAAACTGTTTTTT.

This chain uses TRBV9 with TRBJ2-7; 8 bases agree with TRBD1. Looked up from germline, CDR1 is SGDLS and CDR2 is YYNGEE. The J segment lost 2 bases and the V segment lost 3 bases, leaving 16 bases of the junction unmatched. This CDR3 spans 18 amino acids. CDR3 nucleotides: TGTGCCAGCAGCGCTCCCGGGACAGGAGAGGGGTCTACCTACGAGCAGTACTTC. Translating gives CASSAPGTGEGSTYEQYF.

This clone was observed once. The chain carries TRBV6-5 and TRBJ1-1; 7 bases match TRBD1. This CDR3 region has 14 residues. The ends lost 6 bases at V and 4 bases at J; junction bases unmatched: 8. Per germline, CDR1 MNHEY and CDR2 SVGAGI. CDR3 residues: CASRLPGQTTEAFF. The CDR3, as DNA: TGTGCCAGCAGACTACCGGGACAGACCACTGAAGCTTTCTTT.

The CDR3 coding sequence is TGTGCCAGCAGCCAAGAACGTCGGGATAGGGAAAGAAACATTCAGTACTTC. Its translation: CASSQERRDRERNIQYF. The rearrangement uses TRBV3-1 (or the pseudogene TRBV3-2) and TRBJ2-4; a possible D gene is TRBD2 (5 bases). Germline V lookup: CDR1 LGHDT, CDR2 YNNKEL (reference sequence). CDR3 length: 17 amino acids. Trimming left V 0 bases short and J 6 bases short, with 18 bases between.

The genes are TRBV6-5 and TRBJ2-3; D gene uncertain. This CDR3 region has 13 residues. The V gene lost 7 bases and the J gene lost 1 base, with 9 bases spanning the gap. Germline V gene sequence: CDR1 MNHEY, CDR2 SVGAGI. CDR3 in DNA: TGTGCCAGCACCCGCGAGGGCACAGATACGCAGTATTTT. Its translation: CASTREGTDTQYF.

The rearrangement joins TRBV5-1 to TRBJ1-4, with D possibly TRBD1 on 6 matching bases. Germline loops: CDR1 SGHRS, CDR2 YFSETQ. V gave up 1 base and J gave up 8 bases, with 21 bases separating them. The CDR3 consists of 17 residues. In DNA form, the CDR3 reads TGCGCCAGCAGCTTGAGGTTTCTTCAGGGGTCGGAGGAAAAACTGTTTTTT. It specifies CASSLRFLQGSEEKLFF. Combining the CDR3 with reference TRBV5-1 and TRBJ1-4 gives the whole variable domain KAGVTQTPRYLIKTRGQQVTLSCSPISGHRSVSWYQQTPGQGLQFLFEYFSETQRNKGNFPGRFSGRQFSNSRSEMNVSTLELGDSALYLCASSLRFLQGSEEKLFFGSGTQLSVL.

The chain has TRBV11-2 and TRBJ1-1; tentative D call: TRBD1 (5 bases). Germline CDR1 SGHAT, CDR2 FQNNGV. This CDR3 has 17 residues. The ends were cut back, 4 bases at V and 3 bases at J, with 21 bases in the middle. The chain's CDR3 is CASSYAGLRAVYTEAFF. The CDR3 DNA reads TGTGCCAGCAGCTACGCGGGACTGCGGGCCGTTTACACTGAAGCTTTCTTT.